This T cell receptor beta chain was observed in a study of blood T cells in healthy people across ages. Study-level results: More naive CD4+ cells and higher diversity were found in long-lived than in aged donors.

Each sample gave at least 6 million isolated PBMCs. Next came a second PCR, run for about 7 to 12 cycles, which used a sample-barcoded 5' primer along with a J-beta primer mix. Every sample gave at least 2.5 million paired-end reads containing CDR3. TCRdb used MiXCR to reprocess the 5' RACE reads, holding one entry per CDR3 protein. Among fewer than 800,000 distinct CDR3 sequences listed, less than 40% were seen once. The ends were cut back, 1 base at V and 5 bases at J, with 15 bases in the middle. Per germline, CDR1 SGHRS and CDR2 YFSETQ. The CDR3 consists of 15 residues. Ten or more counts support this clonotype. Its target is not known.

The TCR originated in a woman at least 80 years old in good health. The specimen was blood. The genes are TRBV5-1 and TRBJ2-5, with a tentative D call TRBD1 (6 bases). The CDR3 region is CASSLRGGAGETQYF. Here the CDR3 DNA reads TGCGCCAGCAGCTTGCGTGGGGGCGCCGGGGAGACCCAGTACTTC.